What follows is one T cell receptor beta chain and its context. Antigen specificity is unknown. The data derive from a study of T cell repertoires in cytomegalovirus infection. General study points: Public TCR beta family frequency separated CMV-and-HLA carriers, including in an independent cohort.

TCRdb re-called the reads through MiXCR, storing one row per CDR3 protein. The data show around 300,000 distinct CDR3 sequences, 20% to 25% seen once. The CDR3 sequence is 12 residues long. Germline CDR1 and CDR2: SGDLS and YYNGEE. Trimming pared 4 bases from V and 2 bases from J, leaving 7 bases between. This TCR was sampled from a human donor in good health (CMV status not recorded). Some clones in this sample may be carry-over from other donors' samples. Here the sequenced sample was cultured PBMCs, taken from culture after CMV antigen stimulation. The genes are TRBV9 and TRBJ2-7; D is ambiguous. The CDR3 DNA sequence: TGTGCCAGCAGCCGGAGCCCCTACGAGCAGTACTTC. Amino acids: CASSRSPYEQYF.